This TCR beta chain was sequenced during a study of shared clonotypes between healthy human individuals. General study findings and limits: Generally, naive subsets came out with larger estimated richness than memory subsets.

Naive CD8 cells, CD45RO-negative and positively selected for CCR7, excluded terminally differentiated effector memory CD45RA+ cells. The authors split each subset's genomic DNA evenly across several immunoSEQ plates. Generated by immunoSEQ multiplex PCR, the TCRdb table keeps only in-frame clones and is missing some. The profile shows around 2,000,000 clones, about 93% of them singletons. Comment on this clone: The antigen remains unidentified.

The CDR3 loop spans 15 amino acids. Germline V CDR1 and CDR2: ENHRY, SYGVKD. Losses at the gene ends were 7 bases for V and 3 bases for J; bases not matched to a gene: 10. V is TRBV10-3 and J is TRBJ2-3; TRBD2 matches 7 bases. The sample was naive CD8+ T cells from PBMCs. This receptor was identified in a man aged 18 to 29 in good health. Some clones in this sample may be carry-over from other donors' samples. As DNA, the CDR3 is TGTGCCATCACTGGGGGGGACGGAGGGACAGATACGCAGTATTTT. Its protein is CAITGGDGGTDTQYF.